This T cell receptor (beta chain) emerged from a study of graft-versus-host responses after intestinal transplantation. Study in general: For two to three years after anti-thymocyte globulin induction, all recipients took tacrolimus and steroids.

Points from the study as a whole: Allograft graft-versus-host to host-versus-graft clonal ratios ran high in patients with graft-donor T cell macrochimerism.

As to this clone: Its specificity is unknown.

V shed 6 bases, J shed 0 bases, and the junction held 2 bases outside the gene matches. This CDR3 is built from 15 residues. The germline V gene has CDR1 MNHEY and CDR2 SVGAGI. Profiling relied on immunoSEQ multiplex PCR, and the TCRdb table lists in-frame clones only, not all of them. Of 27,000 or so clones in the sample, roughly 82% were seen once. Here the sequenced sample was unstimulated CD4+ T cells sorted from spleen or lymph node cells, taken before intestinal transplant. This rearrangement joins TRBV6-5 to TRBJ2-6; TRBD1 matches 7 bases. This receptor was taken from a human donor who received an intestinal transplant. The CDR3 DNA reads TGTGCCAGCAGGGGACAGCACTCTGGGGCCAACGTCCTGACTTTC. Amino acid sequence: CASRGQHSGANVLTF.